The 9 T cell receptor beta chains given below trace back to one sample, sequenced in a study of OX40 agonist ivuxolimab in advanced cancers. TCRdb's table, derived via immunoSEQ multiplex PCR, lists solely in-frame clones and lacks some. This sample has tens of thousands of clones, with more than 75% found just once. Sample: CD4+ or CD8+ T cells sorted from blood, taken in a trial of the OX40 agonist ivuxolimab. The source of these receptors is an adult with an advanced solid tumor such as melanoma, head and neck, liver or kidney cancer.

In nucleotides, the CDR3 is TGTGCCAGCAGCTTACCAGGGACAGGGGGACGCGAGACCCAGTACTTC. This translates into CASSLPGTGGRETQYF. The chain links TRBV5-5 to TRBJ2-5, with TRBD1 matching 11 bases. The length of the CDR3 is 16 residues. Germline V CDR1 and CDR2: SGHKS, YYEKEE (reference sequence). Germline trimming cut 2 bases from V and 5 bases from J; bases unmatched to any gene: 8.

In this sample, this clone turned up a few times. This chain uses TRBV4-2 with TRBJ1-5; D might be TRBD1 (6 bases). The CDR3 extends over 15 amino acids. CDR1 and CDR2 from the germline V gene are LGHNA and YNFKEQ. V was cut by 2 bases and J by 4 bases, with 12 bases left in between. DNA for the CDR3: TGTGCCAGCAGCCAATCTGGACAGCCAAATCAGCCCCAGCATTTT. This encodes CASSQSGQPNQPQHF.

This clone was seen a few times. The chain employs TRBV5-6 and TRBJ2-2; D possibly corresponds to TRBD2 (7 bases). V was trimmed by 2 bases and J by 7 bases, leaving 18 bases between them. CDR1 is SGHDT, CDR2 YYEEEE, per germline. This CDR3 is 16 amino acids long. This chain's CDR3 is CASSFLRGLALGELFF. Here the CDR3 DNA reads TGTGCCAGCAGCTTTTTGCGGGGGCTAGCGCTCGGGGAGCTGTTTTTT.

The chain links TRBV11-2 to TRBJ1-2, with 12 bases fitting TRBD1. CDR1 is SGHAT, CDR2 FQNNGV, per germline. V lost 5 bases and J lost 8; bases outside the gene matches: 6. CDR3 length: 14 amino acids. The chain's CDR3 is CASSLGTGGEGYTF. The CDR3 nucleotides read TGTGCCAGCAGCCTTGGGACAGGGGGCGAAGGCTACACCTTC. The full variable domain, in which reference TRBV11-2 and TRBJ1-2 provide the parts outside the CDR3, is EAGVAQSPRYKIIEKRQSVAFWCNPISGHATLYWYQQILGQGPKLLIQFQNNGVVDDSQLPKDRFSAERLKGVDSTLKIQPAKLEDSAVYLCASSLGTGGEGYTFGSGTRLTVV.

Regarding this clone: Other DNA sequences from this sample encode an identical CDR3 as well. V and J are TRBV5-1 and TRBJ2-2, with TRBD1 matching 8 bases. The CDR3 totals 15 residues. The J segment lost 1 base and the V segment lost 5 bases, leaving 4 bases of the junction unmatched. Per germline, CDR1 SGHRS and CDR2 YFSETQ. The CDR3 bases are TGCGCCAGCAGTTCCGGGACAGGGAACACCGGGGAGCTGTTTTTT. It codes for CASSSGTGNTGELFF. The entire variable domain, with the rest obtained from reference TRBV5-1 and TRBJ2-2, is as follows: KAGVTQTPRYLIKTRGQQVTLSCSPISGHRSVSWYQQTPGQGLQFLFEYFSETQRNKGNFPGRFSGRQFSNSRSEMNVSTLELGDSALYLCASSSGTGNTGELFFGEGSRLTVL.

The V and J genes are TRBV19 and TRBJ1-6; D not certain. Trimming removed 4 bases from V and 9 bases from J, with 13 bases in between. In germline, CDR1 is LNHDA, CDR2 SQIVND (reference sequence). The CDR3 is made up of 14 amino acids. The DNA of the CDR3 is TGTGCCAGTAGTACGGGCAGAAGTGTTTCACCCCTCCACTTT. Its translation: CASSTGRSVSPLHF.

V is TRBV28 and J is TRBJ1-3, with no clear D. Between the trimmed V and J ends, which lost 5 bases and 0 bases, there was a span of 17 bases. The CDR3 length is 17 residues. The V gene's germline CDR1 is MDHEN and CDR2 SYDVKM. CDR3 coding DNA: TGTGCCAGCAGTATTCCTCGGGCAGTCGACTCTGGAAACACCATATATTTT. Its protein product is CASSIPRAVDSGNTIYF.

V gene TRBV28 combines with J gene TRBJ2-3; a weak D match, TRBD2 (6 bases). Trimming removed 3 bases at V and 6 bases at J, with 16 bases between. Germline assignment: CDR1 MDHEN and CDR2 SYDVKM. CDR3 size: 15 residues. In nucleotides, the CDR3 is TGTGCCAGCAGTTTGGGAGGATTGGGGGGTGATACGCAGTATTTT. Translated, it gives CASSLGGLGGDTQYF.

The V gene is TRBV7-8, the J gene TRBJ1-1, with 10 bases aligning to TRBD1. This CDR3 is 16 amino acids long. The germline V gene has CDR1 SGHVS and CDR2 FQNEAQ. The V gene end was trimmed by 4 bases and the J gene end by 0 bases; junction bases not matched to a gene: 5. As DNA, the CDR3 is TGTGCCAGCAGCTCCGACAGGGGGCATATGAACACTGAAGCTTTCTTT. Amino acid sequence: CASSSDRGHMNTEAFF.